Listed here are 21 T cell receptor beta chains from one sample, sequenced in a study of cytomegalovirus exposure and HLA in healthy donors. PCR was performed using 60 Vbeta and 13 Jbeta primers. Generated by immunoSEQ multiplex PCR, the TCRdb table keeps only in-frame clones and is missing some. Altogether nearly 65,000 clones are present, under 85% being singletons, with the ten largest covering 5.4%. The sample was PBMCs. The receptors originated from a man aged 45 to 65 in good health and CMV-seronegative.

The chain employs TRBV30 and TRBJ1-2, with D possibly TRBD1 on 5 matching bases. V was shortened by 2 bases and J by 4 bases, with 11 bases between the two germline ends. Germline V gene lookup returns CDR1 GTSNPN and CDR2 SVGIG (reference sequence). The CDR3 consists of 13 residues. CDR3 DNA: TGTGCCTGGAGTAAATCAGGGTTCTATGGCTACACCTTC. Encoded protein: CAWSKSGFYGYTF. Supplemented by reference TRBV30 and TRBJ1-2, the full variable domain reads SQTIHQWPATLVQPVGSPLSLECTVEGTSNPNLYWYRQAAGRGLQLLFYSVGIGQISSEVPQNLSASRPQDRQFILSSKKLLLSDSGFYLCAWSKSGFYGYTFGSGTRLTVV.

V is TRBV9 and J is TRBJ1-1; no clear D gene. With 3 bases removed from V and 5 bases from J, the gap between germline ends came to 17 bases. The germline CDR1 and CDR2 sequences are SGDLS and YYNGEE. The CDR3 is 15 amino acids. CDR3 protein: CASSARPTRGTEAFF. CDR3 DNA: TGTGCCAGCAGCGCTAGACCGACCCGAGGGACTGAAGCTTTCTTT.

The V gene is TRBV6-6, the J gene TRBJ2-5, with D unclear. Trimming stripped 5 bases from V and 1 base from J, with 8 bases between. Germline V gives CDR1 MNHNY, CDR2 SVGAGI (reference sequence). This CDR3 has 13 amino acids. CDR3 in amino acids: CASSGWAQETQYF. The CDR3 DNA reads as TGTGCCAGCAGTGGTTGGGCCCAAGAGACCCAGTACTTC.

The table lists this clone with a count of one. The chain couples TRBV29-1 to TRBJ1-3; D may be TRBD1 (6 bases). The CDR3 extends over 15 amino acids. V was clipped by 5 bases and J by 3 bases, with 17 bases between them. Per the germline V gene, CDR1 is SQVTM and CDR2 is ANQGSEA. CDR3 residues: CSVRGGGLGGNTIYF. The CDR3 DNA is TGCAGCGTTCGGGGGGGCGGCCTCGGTGGAAACACCATATATTTT.

J is TRBJ2-5 and V is TRBV10-3; 7 bases fit TRBD1. CDR1 and CDR2 from the germline V gene are ENHRY and SYGVKD. V gave up 2 bases and J gave up 3 bases; unmatched junction bases: 3. CDR3 length equals 14 residues. In DNA form, the CDR3 reads TGTGCCATCAGTGAGCCGGGACAGAAAGAGACCCAGTACTTC. Its protein is CAISEPGQKETQYF.

V gene TRBV7-2 combines with J gene TRBJ2-1, with 12 positions matching TRBD2. V was clipped by 5 bases and J by 3 bases; unmatched bases: 2. Germline-derived CDR1 and CDR2 are SGHTA and FQGNSA. The CDR3 is made up of 15 amino acids. The CDR3 DNA reads as TGTGCCAGCAGCCCGACTAGCGGGGGCTACAATGAGCAGTTCTTC. Residues: CASSPTSGGYNEQFF.

The chain carries TRBV19 and TRBJ1-1; no reliable D call. V gave up 5 bases and J gave up 1 base, with 14 bases separating them. CDR1 is LNHDA and CDR2 is SQIVND in the germline V gene (reference sequence). The CDR3 totals 15 residues. This CDR3 reads CASSRLPTGNTEAFF. CDR3 in DNA: TGTGCCAGTAGTCGCCTCCCCACGGGGAACACTGAAGCTTTCTTT.

The rearrangement uses TRBV9 and TRBJ1-3, with D tentatively TRBD1 (5 bases). CDR1 SGDLS and CDR2 YYNGEE come from the germline V gene. Trimming shortened V by 0 bases and J by 0 bases, and 13 bases separated the two germline ends. CDR3 length: 17 residues. For the CDR3, the DNA is TGTGCCAGCAGCGTAGCTGGGGCAGTTCTCTCTGGAAACACCATATATTTT. Residues: CASSVAGAVLSGNTIYF.

Comment on this clone: A read error may produce the germline difference seen at one junction end. The chain joins TRBV7-9 to TRBJ2-7; 9 nucleotides align to TRBD2. Germline lookup yields CDR1 SEHNR and CDR2 FQNEAQ (reference sequence). The CDR3 length is 17 residues. CDR3 nucleotide sequence: TGTTCCAGCAGCGGCGAGATAGGGACTAGCAGGCCCTACGAGCAGTACTTC. It translates to CSSSGEIGTSRPYEQYF.

A word on this clone: A much larger clone sits a single nucleotide away, making a read error possible. In the same sample, other DNA sequences code for this CDR3. The V call is TRBV6-1, the J call TRBJ2-5; 14 bases are shared with TRBD2. Germline loops: CDR1 MNHNS, CDR2 SASEGT. The CDR3 sequence is 15 residues long. CDR3 residues: CASSGLAGGQETQYF. The DNA of the CDR3 is TGCGCCAGCAGTGGACTAGCGGGGGGACAAGAGACCCAGTACTTC.

This clone was seen a single time. This chain links TRBV7-3 with TRBJ2-1; D not resolved. The V end was cut by 5 bases, the J end by 7 bases, with 9 bases between. The CDR3 has 12 amino acids. The germline CDR1 and CDR2 sequences are SGHTA and FQGTGA. DNA of the CDR3: TGTGCCAGCAGCCCGACCGGGAATGAGCAGTTCTTC. Protein sequence: CASSPTGNEQFF.

The chain joins TRBV5-1 to TRBJ1-2; 10 nucleotides match TRBD1. Trimming took 4 bases from V and 6 from J; bases not matched to a gene: 21. The CDR3 is made up of 19 amino acids. Germline CDR1 reads SGHRS; CDR2 reads YFSETQ. The CDR3 protein is CASSRILRGTGDPNDGYTF. The CDR3 nucleotides read TGCGCCAGCAGCCGTATACTAAGAGGGACAGGGGATCCAAATGATGGCTACACCTTC.

This chain connects TRBV4-1 to TRBJ2-1; TRBD1 matches 7 bases. The CDR3 sequence is 14 residues long. Germline V gives CDR1 MGHRA, CDR2 YSYEKL. The V gene end was trimmed by 5 bases and the J gene end by 4 bases; junction bases not matched to a gene: 5. CDR3 protein: CASSSRDRYNEQFF. The CDR3 DNA reads TGCGCCAGCAGCTCCCGGGACAGATACAATGAGCAGTTCTTC.

The gene calls are TRBV5-4 and TRBJ2-3; 10 bases map to TRBD2. The trim removed 3 bases at V and 8 bases at J, leaving 12 bases unmatched. This CDR3 has 16 residues. From germline, CDR1 is SGHNT and CDR2 YYREEE (reference sequence). The CDR3 sequence is CASSSPTAGGSGTQYF. The CDR3 DNA follows: TGTGCCAGCAGCTCCCCCACAGCGGGGGGGAGTGGTACGCAGTATTTT.

The chain couples TRBV11-1 to TRBJ2-7, with TRBD1 matching over 8 bases. The CDR3 length is 15 residues. J was trimmed by 4 bases and V by 3 bases; bases with no gene match: 8. Looked up from germline, CDR1 is SGHAT and CDR2 is FQDESV (reference sequence). The CDR3 region is CASSLSPTGGYEQYF. The CDR3 DNA sequence: TGTGCCAGCAGCTTGTCGCCCACAGGGGGTTACGAGCAGTACTTC. The full variable domain, rest sourced from reference TRBV11-1 and TRBJ2-7, is EAEVAQSPRYKITEKSQAVAFWCDPISGHATLYWYRQILGQGPELLVQFQDESVVDDSQLPKDRFSAERLKGVDSTLKIQPAELGDSAMYLCASSLSPTGGYEQYFGPGTRLTVT.

The rearrangement joins TRBV18 to TRBJ2-2; TRBD1 is a possible D gene (6 bases). From germline, CDR1 is KGHSH and CDR2 LQKENI. Trimming pared 3 bases from V and 3 bases from J, leaving 14 bases between. This CDR3 is 16 amino acids long. CDR3 sequence: CASSPPGQFYTGELFF. The CDR3 DNA reads TGTGCCAGCTCACCGCCCGGACAGTTTTACACCGGGGAGCTGTTTTTT.

V and J are TRBV2 and TRBJ1-2; 9 bases match TRBD1. CDR1 is SNHLY, CDR2 FYNNEI, per germline. V shed 2 bases and J 8 bases; nucleotides not matched to a gene: 12. This CDR3 contains 16 residues. The CDR3 region is CASSEQPYRGRRGYTF. The CDR3 coding sequence is TGTGCCAGCAGTGAACAACCTTACAGGGGGCGTCGCGGCTACACCTTC.

This clone occurred a few times. V usage is TRBV9 and J usage is TRBJ2-1; perhaps TRBD2 as D (5 bases). V shed 4 bases and J shed 5 bases, with 13 bases lying between them. This CDR3 has 14 amino acids. Germline CDR1 is SGDLS and CDR2 is YYNGEE. CDR3 DNA sequence: TGTGCCAGCAGCTTTAGCGACGGTAACAATGAGCAGTTCTTC. Its translation: CASSFSDGNNEQFF.

The chain joins TRBV2 to TRBJ2-7; weak D call: TRBD2 (6 bases). The ends were cut back, 1 base at V and 4 bases at J, with 17 bases in the middle. The CDR3 length is 16 residues. Per germline, CDR1 SNHLY and CDR2 FYNNEI. This CDR3 reads CASSEGAWGGVYEQYF. In nucleotides, the CDR3 is TGTGCCAGCAGTGAAGGCGCATGGGGCGGGGTATACGAGCAGTACTTC.

With respect to this clone: The junction shows a germline mismatch at one end, possibly a read error. Other DNA sequences in the sample encode the same CDR3. This chain links TRBV6-5 with TRBJ1-6; D gene uncertain. Germline values: CDR1 MNHEY, CDR2 SVGAGI. This CDR3 comprises 15 residues. The CDR3 loop reads CASSYGRQDNSPLHF. The DNA of the CDR3 is TGTGCTAGCAGTTACGGTCGGCAGGATAATTCACCCCTCCACTTT.

The chain combines TRBV28 with TRBJ2-7; D call uncertain. The V gene's germline CDR1 is MDHEN and CDR2 SYDVKM. Trimming removed 6 bases from V and 6 bases from J, with 6 bases in between. The CDR3 is 10 amino acids. The CDR3 DNA is TGTGCCAGCAGGGCTAGCGAGCAGTACTTC. This sequence encodes CASRASEQYF.